This T cell receptor (beta chain) was recorded in a study of a mutant IDH1 vaccine in newly diagnosed glioma. For the study at large: Eight vaccine injections were given to patients in weeks 1, 3, 5, 7, 11, 15, 19 and 23. Vaccination began 4-6 weeks post radiotherapy alone, or with temozolomide cycles.

Measured with immunoSEQ multiplex PCR; TCRdb has only the in-frame clones, and not every one. This repertoire shows tens of thousands of clones, approximately 90% found once; its top ten account for 3.9%. Documented time point: week 23, last vaccination. Each dose of the vaccine consisted of 300 ug of mutant IDH1 20-mer peptide, with topical imiquimod. As concerns this clone: Its antigen remains unidentified.

The CDR3 has 14 amino acids. Germline CDR1 reads SGHTA; CDR2 reads FQGNSA. J was trimmed by 3 bases and V by 8 bases; bases with no gene match: 7. The chain joins TRBV7-2 to TRBJ2-7, with 10 bases aligning to TRBD1. Sequenced material: PBMCs, taken from a glioma patient whose treatment included an IDH1 peptide vaccine. This TCR came from a man aged 45-65 years with glioma. This chain's CDR3 is CASAPDRGFYEQYF. DNA of the CDR3: TGTGCCAGCGCCCCGGACAGGGGGTTCTACGAGCAGTACTTC.